Included here is one T cell receptor (beta chain) sequence, with context. V lost 7 bases and J lost 12, with 13 bases in between. The CDR3 runs to 12 residues. The sample is drawn from a study of T cells in Graves' hyperthyroidism and ophthalmopathy. The TCR beta CDR3 regions underwent amplification using RNA transcripts as the source. RT-PCR in the first round (using the HTBI primer set) targeted the TCR CDR3. A single record per CDR3 protein comes from TCRdb applying MiXCR to the multiplex PCR reads. This table has more than 500,000 distinct CDR3 sequences, about 15% appearing once. Input material: blood. This receptor was obtained from a woman between 35 and 50 years old with Graves' ophthalmopathy. This chain connects TRBV12-3 or TRBV12-4 to TRBJ1-6; D is uncertain. The CDR3 DNA is TGTGCCAGCACCGGCCCCCTTGGACCCCTCCACTTT. As protein: CASTGPLGPLHF.